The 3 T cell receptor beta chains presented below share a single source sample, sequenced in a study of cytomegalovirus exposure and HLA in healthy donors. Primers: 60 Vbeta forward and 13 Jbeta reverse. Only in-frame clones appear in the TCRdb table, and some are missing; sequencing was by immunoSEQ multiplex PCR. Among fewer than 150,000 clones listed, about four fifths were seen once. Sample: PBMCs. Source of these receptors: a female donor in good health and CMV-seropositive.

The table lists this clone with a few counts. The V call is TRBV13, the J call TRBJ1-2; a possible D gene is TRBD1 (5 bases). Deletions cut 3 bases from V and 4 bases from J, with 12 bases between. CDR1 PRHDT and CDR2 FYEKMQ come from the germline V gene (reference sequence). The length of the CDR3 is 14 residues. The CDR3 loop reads CASSFSRAGYGYTF. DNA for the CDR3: TGTGCCAGCAGCTTTTCCAGGGCTGGCTATGGCTACACCTTC.

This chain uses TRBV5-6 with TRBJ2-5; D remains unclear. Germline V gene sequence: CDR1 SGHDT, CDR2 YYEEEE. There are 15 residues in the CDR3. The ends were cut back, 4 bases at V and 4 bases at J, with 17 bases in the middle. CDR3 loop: CASSPKPNFGETQYF. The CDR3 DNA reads TGTGCCAGCAGCCCCAAACCTAATTTCGGAGAGACCCAGTACTTC.

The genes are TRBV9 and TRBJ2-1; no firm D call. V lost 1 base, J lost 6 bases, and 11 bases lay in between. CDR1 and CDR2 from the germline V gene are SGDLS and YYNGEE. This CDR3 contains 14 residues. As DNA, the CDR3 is TGTGCCAGCAGCGTACTATCGGGTAGCAATGAGCAGTTCTTC. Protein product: CASSVLSGSNEQFF. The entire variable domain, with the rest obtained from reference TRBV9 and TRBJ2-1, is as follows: DSGVTQTPKHLITATGQRVTLRCSPRSGDLSVYWYQQSLDQGLQFLIQYYNGEERAKGNILERFSAQQFPDLHSELNLSSLELGDSALYFCASSVLSGSNEQFFGPGTRLTVL.